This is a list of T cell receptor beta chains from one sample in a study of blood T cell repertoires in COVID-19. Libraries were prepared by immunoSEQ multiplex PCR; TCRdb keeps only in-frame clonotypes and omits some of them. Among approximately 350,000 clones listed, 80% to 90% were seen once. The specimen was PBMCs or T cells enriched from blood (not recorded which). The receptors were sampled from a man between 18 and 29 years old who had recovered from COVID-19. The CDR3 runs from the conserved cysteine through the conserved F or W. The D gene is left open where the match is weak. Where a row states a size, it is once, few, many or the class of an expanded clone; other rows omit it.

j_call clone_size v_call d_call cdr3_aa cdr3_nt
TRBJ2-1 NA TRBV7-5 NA CVRSLPRTSGGPYNEQFF TGTGTCAGAAGCTTACCGAGAACCAGCGGGGGGCCCTACAATGAGCAGTTCTTC
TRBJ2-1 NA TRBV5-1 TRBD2 CASSLASLAGKNEQFF TGCGCCAGCAGCTTGGCCAGCCTAGCGGGTAAGAATGAGCAGTTCTTC
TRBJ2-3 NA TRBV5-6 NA CASSLVTRTDTQYF TGTGCCAGCAGCTTAGTTACACGCACAGATACGCAGTATTTT
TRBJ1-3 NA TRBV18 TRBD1 CASSPPGTGDYTIYF TGTGCCAGCTCACCACCGGGAACAGGGGACTACACCATATATTTT
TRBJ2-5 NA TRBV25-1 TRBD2 CASSEFVERGGRETQYF TGTGCCAGCAGTGAATTTGTGGAGCGGGGGGGCCGAGAGACCCAGTACTTC
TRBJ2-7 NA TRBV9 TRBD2 CASSISGTGSYEQYF TGTGCCAGCAGCATTAGCGGGACCGGGTCCTACGAGCAGTACTTC
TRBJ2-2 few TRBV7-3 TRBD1 CASSFTGGAGELFF TGTGCCAGCAGCTTTACAGGGGGCGCCGGGGAGCTGTTTTTT
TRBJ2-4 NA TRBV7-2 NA CASSSKTGINPSGIQYF TGTGCCAGCAGCTCAAAAACAGGAATTAACCCGTCGGGCATTCAGTACTTC
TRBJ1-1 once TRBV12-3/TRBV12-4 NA CASSPGGNTEAFF TGTGCCAGCAGTCCCGGGGGGAACACTGAAGCTTTCTTT
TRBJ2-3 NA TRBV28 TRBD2 CASSFLPSGSSGSDTQYF TGTGCCAGCAGTTTTTTGCCTAGCGGGAGTAGCGGATCAGATACGCAGTATTTT
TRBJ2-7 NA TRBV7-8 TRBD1 CASSYGQGPSYEQYF TGTGCCAGCAGCTACGGACAGGGCCCCTCCTACGAGCAGTACTTC
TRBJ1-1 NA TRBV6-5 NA CASSSPYEGRPEAFF TGTGCCAGCAGTTCTCCGTACGAGGGTAGGCCTGAAGCTTTCTTT
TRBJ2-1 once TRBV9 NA CASSAITGNEQFF TGTGCCAGCAGCGCCATAACAGGAAATGAGCAGTTCTTC
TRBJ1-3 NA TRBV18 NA CASSPFVEGTGNTIYF TGTGCCAGCTCACCCTTCGTGGAGGGGACTGGAAACACCATATATTTT
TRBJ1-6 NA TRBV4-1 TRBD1 CASSQMTGIRNSPLHF TGCGCCAGCAGCCAAATGACAGGGATCAGGAATTCACCCCTCCACTTT
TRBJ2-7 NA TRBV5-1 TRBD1 CASSSDRDRTYEQYF TGCGCCAGCAGCTCCGACCGGGACAGAACCTACGAGCAGTACTTC
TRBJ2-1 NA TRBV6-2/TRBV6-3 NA CASSSTNRDAEQFF TGTGCCAGCAGTTCCACAAACAGGGACGCCGAGCAGTTCTTC
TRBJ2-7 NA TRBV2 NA CASSDGESYEQYF TGTGCCAGCAGTGATGGAGAGTCCTACGAGCAGTACTTC
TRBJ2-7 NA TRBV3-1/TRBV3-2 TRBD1 CASSQDRGRRSYEQYF TGTGCCAGCAGCCAAGATAGGGGGCGACGCTCCTACGAGCAGTACTTC
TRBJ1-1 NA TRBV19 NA CASSTGLLTGNTEAFF TGTGCCAGTAGTACGGGACTCCTTACGGGCAACACTGAAGCTTTCTTT
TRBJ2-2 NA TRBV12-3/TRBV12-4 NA CASSLGSGGELFF TGTGCCAGCAGTTTGGGTTCGGGCGGGGAGCTGTTTTTT
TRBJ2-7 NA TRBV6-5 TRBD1 CASCRDSTYEQYF TGTGCCAGTTGCCGGGACAGTACCTACGAGCAGTACTTC
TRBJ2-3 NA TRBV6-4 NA CASSGQTSDTQYF TGTGCCAGCAGTGGCCAGACTTCTGATACGCAGTATTTT
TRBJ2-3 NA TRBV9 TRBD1 CASSNEGASTDTQYF TGTGCCAGCAGCAACGAGGGGGCTAGTACCGATACGCAGTATTTT
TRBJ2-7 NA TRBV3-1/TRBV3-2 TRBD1 CASSLTGTGGGEQYF TGTGCCAGCAGCCTCACCGGGACAGGGGGAGGCGAGCAGTACTTC
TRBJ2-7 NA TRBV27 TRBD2 CASSPLTSGYPYEQYF TGTGCCAGCAGTCCCCTGACTAGCGGGTACCCCTACGAGCAGTACTTC
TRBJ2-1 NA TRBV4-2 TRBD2 CASSHAGVLYNEQFF TGTGCCAGCAGCCATGCGGGAGTCTTGTACAATGAGCAGTTCTTC
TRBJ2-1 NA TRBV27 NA CASRDRHNEQFF TGTGCCAGCAGGGACAGACACAATGAGCAGTTCTTC
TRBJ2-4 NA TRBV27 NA CASSPAGTNIQYF TGTGCCAGCAGCCCCGCGGGCACAAACATTCAGTACTTC
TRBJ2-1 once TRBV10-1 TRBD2 CASSDPSGGVEQFF TGCGCCAGCAGTGACCCCAGCGGGGGGGTAGAGCAGTTCTTC
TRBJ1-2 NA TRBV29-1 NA CSVEVVGTDGYTF TGCAGCGTTGAGGTTGTGGGCACTGATGGCTACACCTTC
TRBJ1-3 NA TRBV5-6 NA CASSLTRGGNTIYF TGTGCCAGCAGCTTGACCAGAGGAGGAAACACCATATATTTT
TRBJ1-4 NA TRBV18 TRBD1 CASSGTATNEKLFF TGTGCCAGCTCAGGGACAGCAACTAATGAAAAACTGTTTTTT
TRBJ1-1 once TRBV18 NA CASSPQGPNTEAFF TGTGCCAGCTCCCCCCAGGGGCCGAACACTGAAGCTTTCTTT
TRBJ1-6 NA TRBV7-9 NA CASHSGDGNSPLHF TGTGCCAGCCATTCAGGGGATGGTAATTCACCCCTCCACTTT
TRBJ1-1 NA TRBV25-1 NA CASSGGANTEAFF TGTGCCAGCAGTGGGGGCGCGAACACTGAAGCTTTCTTT
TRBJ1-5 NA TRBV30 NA CAWSGGGTNQPQHF TGTGCCTGGAGTGGGGGGGGCACGAATCAGCCCCAGCATTTT
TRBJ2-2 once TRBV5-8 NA CASSFRADGELFF TGTGCCAGCAGCTTCAGGGCGGACGGGGAGCTGTTTTTT
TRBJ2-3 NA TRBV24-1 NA CATSPTGGIGTDTQYF TGTGCCACCAGTCCCACAGGAGGGATCGGCACAGATACGCAGTATTTT
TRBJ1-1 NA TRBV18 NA CASSQQGGTEAFF TGTGCCAGCTCACAACAAGGGGGCACTGAAGCTTTCTTT
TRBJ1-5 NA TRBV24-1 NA CATSDSSGSGGNQPQHF TGTGCCACCAGTGATTCATCAGGGTCGGGGGGCAATCAGCCCCAGCATTTT
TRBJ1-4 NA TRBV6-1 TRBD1 CASSESSGTANEKLFF TGTGCCAGCAGTGAGTCCTCCGGGACAGCTAATGAAAAACTGTTTTTT
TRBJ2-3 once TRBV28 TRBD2 CASSLDGGRYTQYF TGTGCCAGCAGTTTGGATGGCGGGAGGTATACGCAGTATTTT
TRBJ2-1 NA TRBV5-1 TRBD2 CASSAGLAGSSYNEQFF TGCGCCAGCAGCGCTGGACTAGCGGGTAGCTCCTACAATGAGCAGTTCTTC
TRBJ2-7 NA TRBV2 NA CASSDGAGRFSSYEQYF TGTGCCAGCAGTGACGGCGCGGGGCGGTTCAGCTCCTACGAGCAGTACTTC
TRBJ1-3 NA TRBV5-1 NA CASSLDSFSGNTIYF TGCGCCAGCAGCTTGGATTCATTCTCTGGAAACACCATATATTTT
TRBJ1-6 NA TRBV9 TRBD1 CASSASGQFNSPLHF TGTGCCAGCAGCGCATCGGGACAGTTTAATTCACCCCTCCACTTT
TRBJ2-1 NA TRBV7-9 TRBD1 CASSLGFGTGASYNEQFF TGTGCCAGCAGCTTAGGCTTTGGGACAGGGGCATCCTACAATGAGCAGTTCTTC
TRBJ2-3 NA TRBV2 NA CASSPGSGGSTDTQYF TGTGCCAGCAGTCCCGGTAGCGGCGGTAGCACAGATACGCAGTATTTT
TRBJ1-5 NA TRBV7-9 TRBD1 CASSPQGGGNQPQHF TGTGCCAGCAGCCCCCAGGGGGGCGGTAATCAGCCCCAGCATTTT
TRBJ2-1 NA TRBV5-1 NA CASSLPGASYNEQFF TGCGCCAGCAGCTTGCCGGGAGCTTCCTACAATGAGCAGTTCTTC
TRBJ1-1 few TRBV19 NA CASSIGQNTEAFF TGTGCCAGTAGTATCGGACAGAACACTGAAGCTTTCTTT
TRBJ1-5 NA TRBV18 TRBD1 CASSPFRQGRLYENQPQHF TGTGCCAGCTCACCGTTTAGACAGGGTCGTCTTTATGAGAATCAGCCCCAGCATTTT
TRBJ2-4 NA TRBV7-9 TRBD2 CASSRPRLAGGLAKNIQYF TGTGCCAGCAGCCGCCCCAGACTAGCGGGGGGCTTAGCCAAAAACATTCAGTACTTC
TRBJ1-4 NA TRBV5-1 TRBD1 CASSLGQEYVEKLFF TGCGCCAGCAGCTTAGGACAGGAGTATGTAGAGAAACTGTTTTTT
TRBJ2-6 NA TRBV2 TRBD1 CASNRGTYSGANVLTF TGTGCCAGCAACAGGGGGACTTACTCTGGGGCCAACGTCCTGACTTTC
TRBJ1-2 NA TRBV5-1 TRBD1 CASSGGTGPVYGYTF TGCGCCAGCAGCGGAGGGACAGGGCCCGTCTATGGCTACACCTTC